These T cell receptor beta chains were read from a single sample in a study of CD8+CD57+ T cells in acquired aplastic anemia. TCRdb re-called the reads through MiXCR, storing one row per CDR3 protein. The data contain around 180,000 distinct CDR3 sequences, 60% to 70% of them singletons. Sequencing was carried out using sorted CD4+, CD8+, or CD8+CD57+ T cells (not recorded which) from PBMCs. These receptors originate from a human donor in good health. The CDR3 runs from the conserved cysteine through the conserved F or W. D genes are given only for firm matches. The size entry is marked missing in some rows and otherwise reads once, few, many or a size class.

d_call	v_call	clone_size	j_call	cdr3_nt	cdr3_aa
-	TRBV30	few	TRBJ2-1	TGTGCCTGGAGTGGGACGAACAATGAGCAGTTCTTC	CAWSGTNNEQFF
-	TRBV2	-	TRBJ2-6	TGTGCCAGCAGGGATGATGGGACCGGGGCCAACGTCCTGACTTTC	CASRDDGTGANVLTF
TRBD2	TRBV7-2	many	TRBJ2-2	TGTGCCAGCAGCTTAGTGGCGGGAGGGGCGGACACCGGGGAGCTGTTTTTT	CASSLVAGGADTGELFF
-	TRBV20-1	-	TRBJ2-1	TGCAGTGCGTGCCCCACCGGAAGACGGAATGAGCAGTTCTTC	CSACPTGRRNEQFF
-	TRBV19	-	TRBJ1-4	TGTGCCAGTACCCTCCCGGGACGGGGTGAAAAACTGTTTTTT	CASTLPGRGEKLFF
TRBD2	TRBV11-3	-	TRBJ2-3	TGTGCCAGCAGCCAAGGACTAGCGGGAGCGGATACGCAGTATTTT	CASSQGLAGADTQYF
-	TRBV20-1	-	TRBJ2-7	TGCAGTGCTAGAAGGGACGGCTACGAGCAGTACTTC	CSARRDGYEQYF
-	TRBV7-2	-	TRBJ2-5	TGTGCCAGCAGCTCGTCGGGGGCCCAGTACTTC	CASSSSGAQYF
-	TRBV14	many	TRBJ2-3	TGTGCCAGCAGCCAAGTTGGTGGGACCATAGATACGCAGTATTTT	CASSQVGGTIDTQYF
TRBD2	TRBV12-3/TRBV12-4	-	TRBJ2-5	TGTGCCAGCAGTTTTAGCGGGAGAGAATGGTTC	CASSFSGREWF
TRBD2	TRBV7-2	-	TRBJ2-7	TGTGCCAGCAGCTTAGTATGGGCTAGCGGGGTCCAAACCTACGAGCAGTACTTC	CASSLVWASGVQTYEQYF
-	TRBV25-1	-	TRBJ2-7	TGTGCCACCAATAGGGAGGACGGCTCCTACGAGCAGTACTTC	CATNREDGSYEQYF
-	TRBV20-1	-	TRBJ2-7	TGCAGTGCTAACCAAGGAGGCCTCGAGCAGTACTTC	CSANQGGLEQYF
-	TRBV9	once	TRBJ2-1	TGTGCCAGCAGCTTGGGGGCCACGCACAGTCTGTTCTTC	CASSLGATHSLFF
-	TRBV6-5	many	TRBJ1-2	TGTGCCAGCAGTTACCGTGAGAACTATGGCTACACCTTC	CASSYRENYGYTF
TRBD1	TRBV7-6	-	TRBJ2-2	TGTGCCAGCAGCTTGGGCAGGGGGTACACCGGGGAGCTGTTTTTT	CASSLGRGYTGELFF
-	TRBV7-9	many	TRBJ1-1	TGTGCCAGCAGCTTAGGGGTCACTGAAGCTTTCTTT	CASSLGVTEAFF
-	TRBV7-9	-	TRBJ2-5	TGTGCCAGCAGCTTAGCTGAGGGCCTGCCAGGGGACCAGTACTTC	CASSLAEGLPGDQYF
-	TRBV14	-	TRBJ2-7	TGTGCCAGCAGCCAAGTTTCCTCAGGCCACGAGCAGTACTTC	CASSQVSSGHEQYF
-	TRBV10-3	-	TRBJ1-6	TGTGCCATCAGAGGGGATGGTAATTCACCCCTCCACTTT	CAIRGDGNSPLHF
TRBD1	TRBV12-5	many	TRBJ2-7	TGTGCTAGTGGTTCCCCCGTCCGGACAGGAGACCACGAGCAGTACTTC	CASGSPVRTGDHEQYF
-	TRBV20-1	once	TRBJ2-7	TGCAGTGCCCCATCGGGCGCACGGCGGATTTTC	CSAPSGARRIF
-	TRBV2	few	TRBJ2-5	TGTGCCAGCAGAGAGGGGGGGAGGGAGACCCAGTACTTC	CASREGGRETQYF
TRBD2	TRBV7-6	-	TRBJ2-3	TGTGCCAGCAGTTACTCGACTAGCGGCCACAATGAGCAGTATTTT	CASSYSTSGHNEQYF
-	TRBV7-3	-	TRBJ1-5	TGTGCCAGCAACTTCCCCTGCAGTACCTCGGCCCATAATCAGCCCCAGCATTTT	CASNFPCSTSAHNQPQHF
TRBD2	TRBV7-2	-	TRBJ2-1	TGTGCCAGCAGCTTATGGGCTAGCGGGGACAATGAGCAGTTCTTC	CASSLWASGDNEQFF
-	TRBV19	once	TRBJ1-4	TGTGCCAGTAGCCCGGTGGGGGGTCAGAATGAAAAACTGTTTTTT	CASSPVGGQNEKLFF
-	TRBV6-1	-	TRBJ2-1	TGTGCCAGCACCCCCCGGGGGAATAAGCAGTTCTTC	CASTPRGNKQFF
-	TRBV7-9	many	TRBJ2-1	TGTGCCAGCAACCGAGACAGGTTTGAGCAGTTCTTC	CASNRDRFEQFF
TRBD1	TRBV25-1	-	TRBJ1-5	TGTGCCAGCAGTGTCACAGGGGCTCAGCCCCAGCATTTT	CASSVTGAQPQHF
-	TRBV24-1	-	TRBJ2-2	TGTGCCACCAGCAGCCGGACAGCCTCCGGGGAGCTGTTTTTT	CATSSRTASGELFF
-	TRBV7-6	-	TRBJ2-7	TGTGCCAGCAGTCCAGGGGACGACGAGCAGTACTTC	CASSPGDDEQYF
TRBD1	TRBV24-1	few	TRBJ1-5	TGTGCCACCAGTGATGCCGGGACAGGGAGCAATCAGCCCCAGCATTTT	CATSDAGTGSNQPQHF
TRBD2	TRBV7-8	many	TRBJ2-5	TGTGCCAGCAGCGAGATACTAGCGGTACAAGAGACCCAGTACTTC	CASSEILAVQETQYF
-	TRBV6-5	-	TRBJ2-7	TGTGCCAGTAACCCTCAGGGATCCAACGAGCAGTACTTC	CASNPQGSNEQYF
-	TRBV15	-	TRBJ2-7	-	CATSRVGAGTVEYF
TRBD2	TRBV3-1	-	TRBJ2-7	TGTGCCAGCAGCCAAGATCGAGTAGCGGGAGTGGGCTCCTACGAGCAGTACTTC	CASSQDRVAGVGSYEQYF
-	TRBV19	-	TRBJ1-5	TGTGCCACCCGAGTTAGCAATCAGCCCCAGCATTTT	CATRVSNQPQHF
-	TRBV20-1	-	TRBJ2-3	TGCAGTGCTAGCCTTCCGGCGGATACGCAGTATTTT	CSASLPADTQYF
-	TRBV4-3	many	TRBJ1-1	TGCGCCAGCAGCCAGGACAGCGTGAACACTGAAGCTTTCTTT	CASSQDSVNTEAFF
-	TRBV2	-	TRBJ2-7	TGTGCCAGCAGTGCAGGGACACTGACCTACGAGCAGTACTTC	CASSAGTLTYEQYF
-	TRBV19	-	TRBJ1-1	TGTGCCAGTAGGACTCGGACTGCGAGGACTGAAGCTTTCTTT	CASRTRTARTEAFF
TRBD1	TRBV24-1	many	TRBJ2-1	TGTGCCACCAGTCACCGGGACAGCAGTCTTGGTTCCTACAATGAGCAGTTCTTC	CATSHRDSSLGSYNEQFF
TRBD1	TRBV24-1	few	TRBJ1-1	TGTGCCACCAGTGATTTCAAGGAAGGGACAGGGAAAATTTCAGCTTTCTTT	CATSDFKEGTGKISAFF
-	TRBV7-9	-	TRBJ1-4	TGTGCCAGCAGCCTTTTCGCCAGGGAATTGTTTTTT	CASSLFARELFF
-	TRBV2	once	TRBJ2-2	TGTGCCAGCAGAGCCCCGACAGGAAACACCGGGGAGCTGTTTTTT	CASRAPTGNTGELFF
TRBD1	TRBV7-9	once	TRBJ2-7	TGTGCCAGACAGTCCACGGGACAGGTCCTCTACGAGCAGTACTTC	CARQSTGQVLYEQYF
-	TRBV7-9	few	TRBJ1-4	TGTGCCAGCAGCTTAGAGTCCAGGGTTGAAAAACTGTTTTTT	CASSLESRVEKLFF
-	TRBV19	-	TRBJ1-2	TGTGCCAGTAGTATAGCGGGGCAGTCCTATGGCTACACCTTC	CASSIAGQSYGYTF
-	TRBV4-2	many	TRBJ2-1	TGTGCCAGCAGCCGTTCCCTTCGGTACCCGGGGAATGAGCAGTTCTTC	CASSRSLRYPGNEQFF
-	TRBV15	many	TRBJ1-5	TGTGCCACCACTAGGGAGTACTCAGGAGCAAATCAGCCCCAGCATTTT	CATTREYSGANQPQHF
-	TRBV5-5	many	TRBJ2-3	TGTGCCAGCAGCTTAGGGGACACTAGCACAGATACGCAGTATTTT	CASSLGDTSTDTQYF
TRBD1	TRBV7-9	-	TRBJ1-2	TGTGCCAGCAGCTCCGATCGATCGGACAGGGTGGACTATGGCTACACCTTC	CASSSDRSDRVDYGYTF
-	TRBV10-3	-	TRBJ2-7	TGTGCCATCAGTGAGTCGATGGGGGACGCCGAGCAGTACTTC	CAISESMGDAEQYF
-	TRBV25-1	few	TRBJ2-1	TGTGCCAGCAGACCCAGGGTAGTCAATGAGCAGTTCTTC	CASRPRVVNEQFF
-	TRBV20-1	few	TRBJ2-1	TGCAGTGCTAGAGAAGGGGGGCACCCCAATGAGCAGTTCTTC	CSAREGGHPNEQFF
TRBD2	TRBV2	-	TRBJ2-1	TGTGCCAGCAGCCTGACTAGCGGGGGTCGGGGAAAGCAGTTCTTC	CASSLTSGGRGKQFF
-	TRBV10-1	-	TRBJ1-1	TGCGCCAGCAGCCCCAGGCGGAACACTGAAGCTTTCTTT	CASSPRRNTEAFF
TRBD1	TRBV5-1	-	TRBJ1-3	TGCGCCAGCAGCTCTAACAGGGGGTCGGACACCATATATTTT	CASSSNRGSDTIYF